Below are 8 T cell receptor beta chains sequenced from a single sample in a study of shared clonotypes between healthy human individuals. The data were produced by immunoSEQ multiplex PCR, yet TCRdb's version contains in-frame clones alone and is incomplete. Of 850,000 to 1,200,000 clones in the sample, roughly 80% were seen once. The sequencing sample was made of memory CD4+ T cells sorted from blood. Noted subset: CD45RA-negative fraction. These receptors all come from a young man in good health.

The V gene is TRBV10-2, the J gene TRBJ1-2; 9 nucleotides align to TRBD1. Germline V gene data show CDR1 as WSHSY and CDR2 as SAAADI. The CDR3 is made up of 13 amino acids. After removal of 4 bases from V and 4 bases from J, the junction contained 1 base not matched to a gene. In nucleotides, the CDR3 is TGCGCCAGCAGTGGACAGGGGGTCTATGGCTACACCTTC. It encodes CASSGQGVYGYTF.

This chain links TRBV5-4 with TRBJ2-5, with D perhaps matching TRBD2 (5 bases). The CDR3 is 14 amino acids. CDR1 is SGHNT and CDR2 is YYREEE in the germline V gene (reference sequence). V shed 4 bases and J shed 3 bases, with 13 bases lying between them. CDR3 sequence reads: CASSPTAGEETQYF. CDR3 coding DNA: TGTGCCAGCAGCCCGACGGCGGGTGAAGAGACCCAGTACTTC.

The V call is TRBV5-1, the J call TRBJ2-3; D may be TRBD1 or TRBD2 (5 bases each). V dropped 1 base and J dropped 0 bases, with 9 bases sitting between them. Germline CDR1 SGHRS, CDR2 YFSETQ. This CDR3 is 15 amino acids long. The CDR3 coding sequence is TGCGCCAGCAGCTTGTTGGGACCGAGCACAGATACGCAGTATTTT. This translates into CASSLLGPSTDTQYF. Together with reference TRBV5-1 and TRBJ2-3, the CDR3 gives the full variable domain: KAGVTQTPRYLIKTRGQQVTLSCSPISGHRSVSWYQQTPGQGLQFLFEYFSETQRNKGNFPGRFSGRQFSNSRSEMNVSTLELGDSALYLCASSLLGPSTDTQYFGPGTRLTVL.

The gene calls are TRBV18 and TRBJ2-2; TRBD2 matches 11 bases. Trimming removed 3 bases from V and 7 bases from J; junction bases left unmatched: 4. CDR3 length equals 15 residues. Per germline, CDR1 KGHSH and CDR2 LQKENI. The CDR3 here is CASSPQLAGVGELFF. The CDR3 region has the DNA TGTGCCAGCTCACCCCAACTAGCGGGAGTCGGGGAGCTGTTTTTT.

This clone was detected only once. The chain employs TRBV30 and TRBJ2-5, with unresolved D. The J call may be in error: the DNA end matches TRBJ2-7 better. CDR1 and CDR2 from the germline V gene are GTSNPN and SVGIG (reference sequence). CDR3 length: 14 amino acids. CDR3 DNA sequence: TGTGCCTGCACCCGGCTCGGAGCGATTTACGAGCAGTACTTC. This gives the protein CACTRLGAIYEQYF.

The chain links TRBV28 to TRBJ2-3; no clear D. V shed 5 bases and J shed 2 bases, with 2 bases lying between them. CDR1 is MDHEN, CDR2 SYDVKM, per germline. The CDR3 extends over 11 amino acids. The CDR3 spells CASSTTDTQYF. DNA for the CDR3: TGTGCCAGCAGTACCACAGATACGCAGTATTTT. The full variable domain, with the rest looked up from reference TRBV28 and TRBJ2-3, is DVKVTQSSRYLVKRTGEKVFLECVQDMDHENMFWYRQDPGLGLRLIYFSYDVKMKEKGDIPEGYSVSREKKERFSLILESASTNQTSMYLCASSTTDTQYFGPGTRLTVL.

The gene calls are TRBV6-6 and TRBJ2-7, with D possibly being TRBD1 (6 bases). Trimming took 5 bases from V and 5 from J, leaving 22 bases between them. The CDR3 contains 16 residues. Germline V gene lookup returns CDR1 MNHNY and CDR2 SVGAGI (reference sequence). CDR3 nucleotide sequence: TGTGCCAGCAGTCCTCAGGACAGTTTCAGTAAGAACGAGCAGTACTTC. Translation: CASSPQDSFSKNEQYF.

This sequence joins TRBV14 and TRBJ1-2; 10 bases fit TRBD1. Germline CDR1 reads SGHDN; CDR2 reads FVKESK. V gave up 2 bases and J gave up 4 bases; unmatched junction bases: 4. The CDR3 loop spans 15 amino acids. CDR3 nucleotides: TGTGCCAGCAGCCAATTGGGACAGGGGATCTATGGCTACACCTTC. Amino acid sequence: CASSQLGQGIYGYTF.